The text below deals with one T cell receptor beta chain. CDR3 length equals 11 residues. The V end lost 8 bases, the J end lost 7 bases, and 14 bases lay between the germline ends. Germline CDR1 SQVTM, CDR2 ANQGSEA. The data derive from a study of blood T cells in healthy people across ages. PCR was performed a second time for roughly 6 to 12 cycles using a sample-barcoded 5' primer and a J-beta primer mix. MiXCR, run by TCRdb on the 5' RACE reads, gives a single entry per CDR3 protein. The sample holds approximately 800,000 distinct CDR3 sequences; roughly 40% are singletons and the top ten take over 10%.

This TCR was recovered from a man aged 18 to 29 in good health. Material: blood. V gene TRBV29-1 combines with J gene TRBJ2-5, with D possibly matching TRBD2 (6 bases). CDR3: CSPWREGTQYF. The DNA of the CDR3 is TGCAGCCCTTGGCGGGAAGGGACCCAGTACTTC.